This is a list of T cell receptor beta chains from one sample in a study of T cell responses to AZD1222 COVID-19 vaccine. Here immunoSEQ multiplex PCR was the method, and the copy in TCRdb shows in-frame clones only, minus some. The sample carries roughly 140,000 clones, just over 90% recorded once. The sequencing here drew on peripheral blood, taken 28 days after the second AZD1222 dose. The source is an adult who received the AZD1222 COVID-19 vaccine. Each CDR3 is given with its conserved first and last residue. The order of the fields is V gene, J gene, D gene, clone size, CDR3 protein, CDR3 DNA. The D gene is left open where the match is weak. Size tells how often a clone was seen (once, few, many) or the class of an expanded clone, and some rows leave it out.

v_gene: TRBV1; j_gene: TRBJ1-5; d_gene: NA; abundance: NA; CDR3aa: CTSSQGGVGLKVCNQPQHF; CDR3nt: TGCACCAGCAGCCAAGGGGGCGTGGGGTTAAAGGTGTGCAATCAGCCCCAGCATTTT
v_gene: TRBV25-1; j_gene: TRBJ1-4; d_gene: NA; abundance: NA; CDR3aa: CASTYGGANEKLFF; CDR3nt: TGTGCCAGCACCTATGGAGGGGCTAATGAAAAACTGTTTTTT
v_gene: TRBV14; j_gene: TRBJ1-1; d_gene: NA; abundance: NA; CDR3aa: CASSQGTWNTEAFF; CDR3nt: TGTGCCAGCAGCCAAGGCACTTGGAACACTGAAGCTTTCTTT
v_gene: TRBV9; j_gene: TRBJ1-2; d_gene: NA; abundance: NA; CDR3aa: CASSVEGANYGYTF; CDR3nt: TGTGCCAGCAGCGTGGAGGGCGCCAACTATGGCTACACCTTC
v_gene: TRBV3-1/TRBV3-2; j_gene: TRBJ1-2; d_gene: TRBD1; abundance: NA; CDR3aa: CASSQGPGQFFNGYTF; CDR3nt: TGTGCCAGCAGCCAAGGGCCGGGACAGTTTTTCAATGGCTACACCTTC
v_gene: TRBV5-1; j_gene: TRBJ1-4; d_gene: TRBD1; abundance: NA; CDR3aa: CASSLQGGTNEKLFF; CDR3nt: TGCGCCAGCAGCTTACAGGGGGGTACTAATGAAAAACTGTTTTTT
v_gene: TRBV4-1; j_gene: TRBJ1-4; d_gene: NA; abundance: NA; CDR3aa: CASSQGEKLFF; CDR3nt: TGCGCCAGCAGCCAAGGAGAAAAACTGTTTTTT
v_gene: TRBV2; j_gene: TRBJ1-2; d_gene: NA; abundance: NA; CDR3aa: CASSLPPSTGNYGYTF; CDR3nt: TGTGCCAGCAGTTTGCCCCCGTCGACAGGAAACTATGGCTACACCTTC
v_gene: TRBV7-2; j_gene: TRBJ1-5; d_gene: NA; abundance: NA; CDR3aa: CASSLQGGPNQPQHF; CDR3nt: TGTGCCAGCAGCTTGCAGGGAGGACCTAATCAGCCCCAGCATTTT
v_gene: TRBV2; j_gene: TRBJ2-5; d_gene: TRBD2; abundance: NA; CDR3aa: CASSEALGRGRETQYF; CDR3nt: TGTGCCAGCAGTGAAGCGCTAGGGAGGGGTCGAGAGACCCAGTACTTC
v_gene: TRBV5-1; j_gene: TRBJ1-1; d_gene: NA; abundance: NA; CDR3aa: CASSLNTEAFF; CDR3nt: TGCGCCAGCAGCTTGAACACTGAAGCTTTCTTT
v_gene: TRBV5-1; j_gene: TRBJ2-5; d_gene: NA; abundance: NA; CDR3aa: CASGPLLGQAGQETQYF; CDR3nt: TGCGCCAGCGGTCCCCTCCTGGGGCAAGCGGGCCAAGAGACCCAGTACTTC
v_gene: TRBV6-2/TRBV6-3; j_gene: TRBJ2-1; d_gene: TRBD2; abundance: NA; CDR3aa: CASSRAGLAGSNNEQFF; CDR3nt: TGTGCCAGCAGCCGAGCGGGACTAGCGGGTTCCAACAATGAGCAGTTCTTC
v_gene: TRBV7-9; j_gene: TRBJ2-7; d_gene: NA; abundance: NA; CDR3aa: CASSHGGASYEQYF; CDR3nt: TGTGCCAGCAGCCACGGTGGGGCCAGCTACGAGCAGTACTTC
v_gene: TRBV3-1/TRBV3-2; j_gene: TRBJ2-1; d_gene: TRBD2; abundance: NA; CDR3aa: CASGIWTSGSLSYNEQFF; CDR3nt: TGTGCCTCCGGCATATGGACTAGCGGGTCTTTGAGCTACAATGAGCAGTTCTTC
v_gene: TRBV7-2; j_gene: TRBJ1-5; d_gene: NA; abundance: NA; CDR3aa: CASSSDSRQPQHF; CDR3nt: TGTGCCAGCAGCTCGGACTCCCGTCAGCCCCAGCATTTT
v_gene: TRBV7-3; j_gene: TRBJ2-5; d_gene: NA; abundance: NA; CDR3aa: CASSLNGGQETQYF; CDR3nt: TGTGCCAGCAGCTTAAACGGGGGACAAGAGACCCAGTACTTC
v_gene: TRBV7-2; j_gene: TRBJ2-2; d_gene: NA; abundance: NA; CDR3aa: CASSFSGRVGGELFF; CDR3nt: TGTGCCAGCAGCTTTTCAGGCAGGGTGGGCGGGGAGCTGTTTTTT
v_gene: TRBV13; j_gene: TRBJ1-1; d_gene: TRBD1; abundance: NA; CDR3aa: CASSRTGRPEAFF; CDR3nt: TGTGCCAGCAGCCGGACAGGGCGCCCTGAAGCTTTCTTT
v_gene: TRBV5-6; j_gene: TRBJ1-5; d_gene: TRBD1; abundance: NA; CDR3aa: CASSPWDRGRHQPQHF; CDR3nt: TGTGCCAGCAGCCCGTGGGACAGGGGCCGTCATCAGCCCCAGCATTTT
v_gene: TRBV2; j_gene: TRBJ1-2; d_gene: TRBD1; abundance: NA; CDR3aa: CASRLQGRYGGYTF; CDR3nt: TGTGCCAGCAGATTACAGGGGAGGTATGGTGGCTACACCTTC
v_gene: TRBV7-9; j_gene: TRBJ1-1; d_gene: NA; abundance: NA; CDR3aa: CASSLDTFSTEAFF; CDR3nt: TGTGCCAGCAGCTTAGATACATTCTCCACTGAAGCTTTCTTT
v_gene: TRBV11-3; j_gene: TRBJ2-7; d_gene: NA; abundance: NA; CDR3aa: CASSLDTNYEQYF; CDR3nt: TGTGCCAGCAGCTTAGACACAAACTACGAGCAGTACTTC
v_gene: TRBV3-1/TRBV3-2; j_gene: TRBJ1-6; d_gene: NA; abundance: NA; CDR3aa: CASSPDGSSPLHF; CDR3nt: TGTGCCAGCAGCCCGGATGGAAGTTCACCCCTCCACTTT
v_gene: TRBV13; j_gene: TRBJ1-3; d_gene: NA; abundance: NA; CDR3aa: CASSLRQKTSGNTIYF; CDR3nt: TGTGCCAGCAGCCTGAGACAGAAAACCTCTGGAAACACCATATATTTT
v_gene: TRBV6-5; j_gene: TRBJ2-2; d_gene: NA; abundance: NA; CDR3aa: CASSWDQPNTGELFF; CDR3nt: TGTGCCAGCAGTTGGGACCAACCGAACACCGGGGAGCTGTTTTTT
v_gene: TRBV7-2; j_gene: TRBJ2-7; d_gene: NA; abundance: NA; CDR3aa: CASSLERTESEQYF; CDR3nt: TGTGCCAGCAGCTTAGAAAGGACGGAGAGCGAGCAGTACTTC
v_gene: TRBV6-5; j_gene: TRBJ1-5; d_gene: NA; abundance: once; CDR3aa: CASSYKGLGNQPQHF; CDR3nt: TGTGCCAGCAGTTACAAAGGGCTGGGCAATCAGCCCCAGCATTTT
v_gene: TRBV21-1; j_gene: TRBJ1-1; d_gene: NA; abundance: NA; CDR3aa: CASSKSTLNTEAFF; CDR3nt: TGTGCCAGCAGCAAGTCGACACTGAACACTGAAGCTTTCTTT
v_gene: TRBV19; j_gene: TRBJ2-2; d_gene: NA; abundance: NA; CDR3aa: CASSNLGQLTGELFF; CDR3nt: TGTGCCAGTAGTAACCTCGGTCAGTTAACCGGGGAGCTGTTTTTT